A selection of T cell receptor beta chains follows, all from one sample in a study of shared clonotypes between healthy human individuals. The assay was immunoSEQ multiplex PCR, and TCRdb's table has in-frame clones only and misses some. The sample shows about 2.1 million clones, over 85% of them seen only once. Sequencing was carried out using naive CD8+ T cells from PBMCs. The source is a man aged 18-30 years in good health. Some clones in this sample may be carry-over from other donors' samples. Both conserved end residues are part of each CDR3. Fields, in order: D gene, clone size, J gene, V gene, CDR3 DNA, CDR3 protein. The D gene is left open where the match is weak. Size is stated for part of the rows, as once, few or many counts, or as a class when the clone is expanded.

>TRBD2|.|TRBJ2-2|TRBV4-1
TGCGCCAGCAGCCAAGGTTCTAGCGGGGCGAACACCGGGGAGCTGTTTTTT
CASSQGSSGANTGELFF
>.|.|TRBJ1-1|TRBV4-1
TGCGCCAGCAGCCGCATACAGGGCGAGAACACTGAAGCTTTCTTT
CASSRIQGENTEAFF
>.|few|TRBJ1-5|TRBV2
TGTGCCAGCAGTGAAGCCGGCAATCAGCCCCAGCATTTT
CASSEAGNQPQHF
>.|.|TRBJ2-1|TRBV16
TGTGCCAGCAGCCAATCGGCGGCAGGGGATGAGCAGTTCTTC
CASSQSAAGDEQFF
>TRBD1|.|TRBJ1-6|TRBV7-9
TGTGCCAGCACCCCGGGCGGACAGGGGGGGAATTCACCCCTCCACTTT
CASTPGGQGGNSPLHF
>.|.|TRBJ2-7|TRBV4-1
TGCGCCAGCAGCGGACCCAGGGGGGACGAGCAGTACTTC
CASSGPRGDEQYF
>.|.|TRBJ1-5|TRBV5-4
TGTGCCAGCAGGCCGGGCCCAGGGAGCAATCAGCCCCAGCATTTT
CASRPGPGSNQPQHF
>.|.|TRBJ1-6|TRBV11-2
TGTGCCAGCAGCTTAGGCCCTATGCTAAGTTCACCCCTCCACTTT
CASSLGPMLSSPLHF
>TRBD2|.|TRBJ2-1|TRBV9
TGTGCCAGCAGCGGAGCTAGCGGGAGGGCCTACAATGAGCAGTTCTTC
CASSGASGRAYNEQFF
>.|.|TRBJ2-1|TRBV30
TGTGCCTGGAGTCCCCGCGGGTGGGGCCTCTACAATGAGCAGTTCTTC
CAWSPRGWGLYNEQFF
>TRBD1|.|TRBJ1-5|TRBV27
TGTGCCAGCAGTTACCGGACAGGGACCCAGCCCCAGCATTTT
CASSYRTGTQPQHF
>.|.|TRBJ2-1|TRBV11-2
TGTGCCAGCAGCTTTTCACTAGAGGGCTTGGGAAATGAGCAGTTCTTC
CASSFSLEGLGNEQFF
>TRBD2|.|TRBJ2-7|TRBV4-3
TGCGCCAGCAGCCAAGATCTTGGTAGCGGGAAGATGGGGATCTTTGAGCAGTACTTC
CASSQDLGSGKMGIFEQYF
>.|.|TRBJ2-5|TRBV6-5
TGTGCCAGCAGTTACTCCTCAGTCCAAGAGACCCAGTACTTC
CASSYSSVQETQYF
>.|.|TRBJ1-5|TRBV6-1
TGTGCCAGCAGACCCACAGGGATTAATCAGCCCCAGCATTTT
CASRPTGINQPQHF
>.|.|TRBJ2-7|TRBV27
TGTGCCAGCAGTTTGTCTTACTCCACGCATGGCTACGAGCAGTACTTC
CASSLSYSTHGYEQYF
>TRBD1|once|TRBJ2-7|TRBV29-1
TGCAGCGTTGAAGGCCCTGGTTCCAGGGGGTCCTACGAGCAGTACTTC
CSVEGPGSRGSYEQYF
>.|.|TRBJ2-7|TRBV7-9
TGTGCCAGCAGCCCAGGGCCGTACGAGCAGTACTTC
CASSPGPYEQYF
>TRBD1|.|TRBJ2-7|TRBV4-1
TGCGCCAGCAGCCCGGGACCGGGACAGGCCACCTACGAGCAGTACTTC
CASSPGPGQATYEQYF
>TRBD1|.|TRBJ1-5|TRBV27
TGTGCCAGCAGGCCCACAGGGGGCAATCAGCCCCAGCATTTT
CASRPTGGNQPQHF
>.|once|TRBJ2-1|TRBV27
TGTGCCAGCAGTTTATCGCATGGGAGCTCCTACAATGAGCAGTTCTTC
CASSLSHGSSYNEQFF
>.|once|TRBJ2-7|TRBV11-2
TGTGCCAGCAGCTTAGGCAGGGGGGGATTCTACGAGCAGTACTTC
CASSLGRGGFYEQYF
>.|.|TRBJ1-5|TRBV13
TGTGCCAGCAGCTTAGGGGTGGACAGCTCCCGGCCCCAGCATTTT
CASSLGVDSSRPQHF